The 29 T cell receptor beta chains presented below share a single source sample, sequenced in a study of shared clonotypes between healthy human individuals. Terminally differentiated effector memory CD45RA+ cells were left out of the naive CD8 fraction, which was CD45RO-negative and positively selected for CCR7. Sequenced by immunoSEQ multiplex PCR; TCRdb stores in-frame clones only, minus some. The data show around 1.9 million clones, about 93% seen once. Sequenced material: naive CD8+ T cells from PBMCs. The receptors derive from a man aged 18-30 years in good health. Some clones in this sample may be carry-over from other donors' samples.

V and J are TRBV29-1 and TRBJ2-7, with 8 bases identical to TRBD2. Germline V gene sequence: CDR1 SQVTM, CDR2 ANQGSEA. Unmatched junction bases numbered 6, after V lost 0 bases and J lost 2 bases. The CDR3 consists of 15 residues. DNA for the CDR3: TGCAGCGTTGAAGATCAAAAAGCGGGGGCCTACGAGCAGTACTTC. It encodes CSVEDQKAGAYEQYF.

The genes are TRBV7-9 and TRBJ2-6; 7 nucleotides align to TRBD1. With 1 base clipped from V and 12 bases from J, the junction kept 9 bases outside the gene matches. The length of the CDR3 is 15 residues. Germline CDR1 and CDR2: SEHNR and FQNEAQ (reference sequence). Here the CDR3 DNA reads TGTGCCAGCAGCTTAGGGCCTAGACAGGGAACCGTCCTGACTTTC. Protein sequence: CASSLGPRQGTVLTF. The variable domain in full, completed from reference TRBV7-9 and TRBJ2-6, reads DTGVSQNPRHKITKRGQNVTFRCDPISEHNRLYWYRQTLGQGPEFLTYFQNEAQLEKSRLLSDRFSAERPKGSFSTLEIQRTEQGDSAMYLCASSLGPRQGTVLTFGAGSRLTVL.

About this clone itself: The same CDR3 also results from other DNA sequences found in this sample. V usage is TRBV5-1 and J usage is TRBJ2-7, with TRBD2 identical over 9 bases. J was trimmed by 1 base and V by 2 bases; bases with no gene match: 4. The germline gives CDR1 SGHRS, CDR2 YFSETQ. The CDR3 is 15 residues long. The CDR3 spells CASSFFTSGSYEQYF. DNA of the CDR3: TGCGCCAGCAGCTTTTTCACTAGCGGGTCCTACGAGCAGTACTTC. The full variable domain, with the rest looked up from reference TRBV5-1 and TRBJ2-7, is KAGVTQTPRYLIKTRGQQVTLSCSPISGHRSVSWYQQTPGQGLQFLFEYFSETQRNKGNFPGRFSGRQFSNSRSEMNVSTLELGDSALYLCASSFFTSGSYEQYFGPGTRLTVT.

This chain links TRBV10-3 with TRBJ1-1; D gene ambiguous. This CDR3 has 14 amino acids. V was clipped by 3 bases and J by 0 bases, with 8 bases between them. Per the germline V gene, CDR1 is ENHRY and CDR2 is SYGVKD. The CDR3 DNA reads TGTGCCATCAGTGACGTTCTCATGAACACTGAAGCTTTCTTT. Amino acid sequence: CAISDVLMNTEAFF.

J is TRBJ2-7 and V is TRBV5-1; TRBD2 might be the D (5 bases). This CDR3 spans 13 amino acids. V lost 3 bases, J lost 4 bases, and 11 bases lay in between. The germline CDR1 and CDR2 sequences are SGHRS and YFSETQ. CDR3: CASSSAGIYEQYF. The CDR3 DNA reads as TGCGCCAGCAGCTCCGCCGGGATTTACGAGCAGTACTTC.

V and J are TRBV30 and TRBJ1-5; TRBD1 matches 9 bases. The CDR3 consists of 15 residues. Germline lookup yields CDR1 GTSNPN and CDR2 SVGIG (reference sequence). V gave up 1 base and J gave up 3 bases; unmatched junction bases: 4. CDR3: CAWSGGTGINQPQHF. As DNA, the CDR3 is TGTGCCTGGAGTGGCGGGACAGGGATCAATCAGCCCCAGCATTTT. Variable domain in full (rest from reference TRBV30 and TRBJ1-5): SQTIHQWPATLVQPVGSPLSLECTVEGTSNPNLYWYRQAAGRGLQLLFYSVGIGQISSEVPQNLSASRPQDRQFILSSKKLLLSDSGFYLCAWSGGTGINQPQHFGDGTRLSIL.

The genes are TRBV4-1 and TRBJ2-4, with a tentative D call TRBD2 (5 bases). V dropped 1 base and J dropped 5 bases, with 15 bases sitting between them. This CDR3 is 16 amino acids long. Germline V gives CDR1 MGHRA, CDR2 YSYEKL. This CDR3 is CASSQGLLASENIQYF. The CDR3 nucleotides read TGCGCCAGCAGCCAAGGGCTTCTAGCCTCCGAAAACATTCAGTACTTC.

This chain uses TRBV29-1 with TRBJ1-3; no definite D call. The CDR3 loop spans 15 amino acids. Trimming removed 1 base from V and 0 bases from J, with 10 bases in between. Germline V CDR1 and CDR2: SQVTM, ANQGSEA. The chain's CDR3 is CSVEVRADSGNTIYF. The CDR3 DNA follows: TGCAGCGTTGAAGTAAGGGCCGACTCTGGAAACACCATATATTTT.

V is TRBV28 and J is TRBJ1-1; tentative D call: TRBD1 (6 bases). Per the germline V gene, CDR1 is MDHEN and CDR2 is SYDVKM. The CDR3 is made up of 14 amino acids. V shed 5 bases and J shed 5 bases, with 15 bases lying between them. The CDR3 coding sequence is TGTGCCAGCAGTACTCTTCAGGGGAGGACTGAAGCTTTCTTT. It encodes CASSTLQGRTEAFF.

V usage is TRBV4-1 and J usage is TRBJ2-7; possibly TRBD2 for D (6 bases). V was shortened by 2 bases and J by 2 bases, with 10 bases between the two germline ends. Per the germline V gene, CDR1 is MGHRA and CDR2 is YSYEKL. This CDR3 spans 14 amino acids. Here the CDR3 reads CASSQRGLTYEQYF. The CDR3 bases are TGCGCCAGCAGCCAAAGGGGACTGACCTACGAGCAGTACTTC.

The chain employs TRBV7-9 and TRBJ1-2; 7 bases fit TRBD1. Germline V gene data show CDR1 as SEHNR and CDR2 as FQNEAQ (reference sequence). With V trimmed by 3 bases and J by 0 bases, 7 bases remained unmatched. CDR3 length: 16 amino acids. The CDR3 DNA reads TGTGCCAGCAGCTTTAGAGGACAGGAGGCTAACTATGGCTACACCTTC. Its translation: CASSFRGQEANYGYTF.

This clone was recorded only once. Here the CDR3 DNA reads TGTGCCAGCAGTTTTAGGTGGTCCACCTCCACAGATACGCAGTATTTT. Its translation is CASSFRWSTSTDTQYF. The chain combines TRBV28 with TRBJ2-3; D unresolved. Germline V gene lookup returns CDR1 MDHEN and CDR2 SYDVKM. The V end was cut by 3 bases, the J end by 2 bases, with 15 bases between. CDR3 length equals 16 residues.

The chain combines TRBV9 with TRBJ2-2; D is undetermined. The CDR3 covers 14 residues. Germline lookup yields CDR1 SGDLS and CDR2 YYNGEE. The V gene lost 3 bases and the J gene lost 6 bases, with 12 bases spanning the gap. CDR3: CASSGGPEAGELFF. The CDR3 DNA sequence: TGTGCCAGCAGCGGCGGTCCCGAGGCCGGGGAGCTGTTTTTT.

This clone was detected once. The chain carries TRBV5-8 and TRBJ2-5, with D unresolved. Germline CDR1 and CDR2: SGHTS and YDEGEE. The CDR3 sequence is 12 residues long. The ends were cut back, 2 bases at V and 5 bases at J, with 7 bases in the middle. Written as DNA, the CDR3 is TGTGCCAGCAGCTTTCAGTGGGAGACCCAGTACTTC. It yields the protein CASSFQWETQYF.

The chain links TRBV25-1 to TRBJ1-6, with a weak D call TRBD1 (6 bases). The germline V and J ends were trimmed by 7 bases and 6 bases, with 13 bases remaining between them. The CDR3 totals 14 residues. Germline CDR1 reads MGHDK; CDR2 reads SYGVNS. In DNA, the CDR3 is TGTGCCAGCAATCAGGGGACGGGTAATTCACCCCTCCACTTT. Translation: CASNQGTGNSPLHF.

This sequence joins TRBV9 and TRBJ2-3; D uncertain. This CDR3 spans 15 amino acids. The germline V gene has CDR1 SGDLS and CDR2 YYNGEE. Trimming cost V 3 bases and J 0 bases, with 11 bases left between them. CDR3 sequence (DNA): TGTGCCAGCAGCGCCTCCCGGGTCAGCACAGATACGCAGTATTTT. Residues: CASSASRVSTDTQYF.

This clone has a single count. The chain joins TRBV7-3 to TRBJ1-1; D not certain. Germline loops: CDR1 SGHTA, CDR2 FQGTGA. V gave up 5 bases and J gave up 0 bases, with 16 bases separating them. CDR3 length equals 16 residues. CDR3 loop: CASSMGPASLNTEAFF. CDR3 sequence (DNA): TGTGCCAGCAGCATGGGCCCCGCGTCCCTGAACACTGAAGCTTTCTTT.

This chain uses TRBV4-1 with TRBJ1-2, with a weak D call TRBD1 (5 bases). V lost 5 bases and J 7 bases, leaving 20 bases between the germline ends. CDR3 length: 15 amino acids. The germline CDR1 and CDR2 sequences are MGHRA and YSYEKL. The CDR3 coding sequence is TGCGCCAGCAGCGAAATACCGGGACCAGATGCTGGCTACACCTTC. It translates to CASSEIPGPDAGYTF.

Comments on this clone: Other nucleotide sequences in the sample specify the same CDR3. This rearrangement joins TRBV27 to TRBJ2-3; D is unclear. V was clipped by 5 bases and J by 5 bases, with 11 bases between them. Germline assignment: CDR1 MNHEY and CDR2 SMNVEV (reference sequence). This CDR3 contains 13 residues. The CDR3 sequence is CASSPTPGDTQYF. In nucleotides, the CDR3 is TGTGCCAGCAGTCCGACCCCCGGAGATACGCAGTATTTT.

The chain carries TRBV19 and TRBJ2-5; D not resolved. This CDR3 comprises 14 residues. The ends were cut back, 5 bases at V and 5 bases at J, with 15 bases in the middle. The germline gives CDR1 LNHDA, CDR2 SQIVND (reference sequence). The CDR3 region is CASSDGSWMETQYF. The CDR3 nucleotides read TGTGCCAGTAGTGACGGAAGTTGGATGGAGACCCAGTACTTC.

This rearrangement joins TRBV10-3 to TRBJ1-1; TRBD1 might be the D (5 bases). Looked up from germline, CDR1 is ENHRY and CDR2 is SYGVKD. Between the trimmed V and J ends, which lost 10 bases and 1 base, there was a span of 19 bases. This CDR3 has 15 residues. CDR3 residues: CATRQTGTANTEAFF. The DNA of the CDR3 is TGTGCCACACGCCAAACCGGGACGGCGAACACTGAAGCTTTCTTT.

The CDR3 sequence: CASIRNPGLITDTQYF. The CDR3 DNA reads as TGTGCCAGCATCCGAAATCCGGGACTTATCACAGATACGCAGTATTTT. The gene calls are TRBV7-9 and TRBJ2-3, with a possible D match to TRBD2 (6 bases). This CDR3 is 16 amino acids long. Trimming pared 7 bases from V and 2 bases from J, leaving 19 bases between. Germline CDR1 reads SEHNR; CDR2 reads FQNEAQ (reference sequence).

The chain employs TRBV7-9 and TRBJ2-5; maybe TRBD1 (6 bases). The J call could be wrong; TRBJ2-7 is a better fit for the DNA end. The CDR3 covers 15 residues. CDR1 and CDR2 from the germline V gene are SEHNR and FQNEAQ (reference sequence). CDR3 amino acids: CASSRDRFPSYEQYF. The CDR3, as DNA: TGTGCCAGCAGCCGAGACAGGTTTCCCTCCTACGAGCAGTACTTC.

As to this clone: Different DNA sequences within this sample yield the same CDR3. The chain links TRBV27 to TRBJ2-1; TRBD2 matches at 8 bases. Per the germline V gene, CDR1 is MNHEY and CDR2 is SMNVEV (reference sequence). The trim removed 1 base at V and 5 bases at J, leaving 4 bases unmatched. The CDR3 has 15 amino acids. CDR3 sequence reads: CASSLLAGGDNEQFF. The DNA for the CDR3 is TGTGCCAGCAGTTTATTGGCGGGAGGAGACAATGAGCAGTTCTTC.

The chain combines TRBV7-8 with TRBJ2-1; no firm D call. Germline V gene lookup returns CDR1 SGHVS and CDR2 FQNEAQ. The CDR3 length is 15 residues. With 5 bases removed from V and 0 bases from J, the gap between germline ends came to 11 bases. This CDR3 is CASSPATHSYNEQFF. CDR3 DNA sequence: TGTGCCAGCAGCCCGGCTACCCACTCCTACAATGAGCAGTTCTTC.

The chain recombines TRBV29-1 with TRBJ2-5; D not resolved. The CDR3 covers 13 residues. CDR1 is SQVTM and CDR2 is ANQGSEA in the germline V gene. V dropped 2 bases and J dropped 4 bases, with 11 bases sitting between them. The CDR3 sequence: CSVENGFRETQYF. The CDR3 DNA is TGCAGCGTTGAAAACGGGTTCCGAGAGACCCAGTACTTC.

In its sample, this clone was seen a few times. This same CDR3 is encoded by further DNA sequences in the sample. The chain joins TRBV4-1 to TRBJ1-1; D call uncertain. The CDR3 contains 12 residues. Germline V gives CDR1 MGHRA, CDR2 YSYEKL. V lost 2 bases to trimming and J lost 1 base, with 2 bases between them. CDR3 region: CASSQRNTEAFF. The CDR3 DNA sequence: TGCGCCAGCAGCCAACGGAACACTGAAGCTTTCTTT.

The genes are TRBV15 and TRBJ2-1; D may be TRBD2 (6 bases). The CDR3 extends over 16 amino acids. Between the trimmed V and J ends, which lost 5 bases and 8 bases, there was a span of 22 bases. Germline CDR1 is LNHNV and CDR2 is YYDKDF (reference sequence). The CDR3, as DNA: TGTGCCACCAGCCCCCGGCGGGGCGTTAGGGGCGATGAGCAGTTCTTC. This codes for CATSPRRGVRGDEQFF.

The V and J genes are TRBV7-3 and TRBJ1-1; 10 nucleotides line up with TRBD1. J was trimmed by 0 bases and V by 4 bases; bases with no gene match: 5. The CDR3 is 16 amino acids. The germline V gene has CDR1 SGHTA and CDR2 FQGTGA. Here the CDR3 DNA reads TGTGCCAGCAGCTCGCGGACAGGGGGGATGAACACTGAAGCTTTCTTT. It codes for CASSSRTGGMNTEAFF.